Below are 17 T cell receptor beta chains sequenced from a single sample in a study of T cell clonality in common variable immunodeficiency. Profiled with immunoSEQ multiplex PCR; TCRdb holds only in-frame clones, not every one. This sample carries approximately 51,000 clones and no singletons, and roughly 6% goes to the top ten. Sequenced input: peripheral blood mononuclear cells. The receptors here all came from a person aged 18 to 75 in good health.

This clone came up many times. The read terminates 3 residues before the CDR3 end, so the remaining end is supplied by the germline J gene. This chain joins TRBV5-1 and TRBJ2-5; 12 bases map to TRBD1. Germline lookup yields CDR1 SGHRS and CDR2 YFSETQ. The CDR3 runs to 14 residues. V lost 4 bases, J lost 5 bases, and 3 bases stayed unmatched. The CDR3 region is CASSGTGGAETQYF. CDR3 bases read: TGCGCCAGCAGCGGGACAGGGGGCGCCGAGACC.

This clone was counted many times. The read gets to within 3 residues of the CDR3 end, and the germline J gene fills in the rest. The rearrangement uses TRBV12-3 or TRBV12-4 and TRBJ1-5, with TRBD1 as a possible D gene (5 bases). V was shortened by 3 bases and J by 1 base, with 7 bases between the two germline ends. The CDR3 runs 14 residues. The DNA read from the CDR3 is TGTGCCAGCAGTTTCGAGGGGAGCAATCAGCCC. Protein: CASSFEGSNQP. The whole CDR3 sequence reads CASSFEGSNQPQHF.

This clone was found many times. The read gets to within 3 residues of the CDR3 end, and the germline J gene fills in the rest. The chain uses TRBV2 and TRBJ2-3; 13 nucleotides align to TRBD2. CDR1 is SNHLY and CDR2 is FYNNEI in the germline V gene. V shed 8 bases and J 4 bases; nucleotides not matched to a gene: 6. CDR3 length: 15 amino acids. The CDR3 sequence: CASQGTSGDADTQYF. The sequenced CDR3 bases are TGTGCCAGCCAAGGGACTAGCGGGGACGCAGATACG.

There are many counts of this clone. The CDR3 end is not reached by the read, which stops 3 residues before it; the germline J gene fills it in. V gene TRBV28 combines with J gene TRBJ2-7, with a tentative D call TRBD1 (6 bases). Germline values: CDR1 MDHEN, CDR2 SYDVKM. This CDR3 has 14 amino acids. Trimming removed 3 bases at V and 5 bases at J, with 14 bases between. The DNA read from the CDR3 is TGTGCCAGCAGTTTCAGGGGCTCGGTCGACGAG. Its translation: CASSFRGSVDE. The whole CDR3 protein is CASSFRGSVDEQYF.

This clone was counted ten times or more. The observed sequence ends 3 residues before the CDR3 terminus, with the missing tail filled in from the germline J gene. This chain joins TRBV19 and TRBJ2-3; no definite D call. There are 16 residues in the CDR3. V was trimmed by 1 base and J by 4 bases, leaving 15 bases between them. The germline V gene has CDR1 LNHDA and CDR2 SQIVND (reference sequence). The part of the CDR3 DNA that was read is TGTGCCAGTAGTATAGGCTCCCCAGGTACTTCAGATACG. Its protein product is CASSIGSPGTSDT. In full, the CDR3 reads CASSIGSPGTSDTQYF.

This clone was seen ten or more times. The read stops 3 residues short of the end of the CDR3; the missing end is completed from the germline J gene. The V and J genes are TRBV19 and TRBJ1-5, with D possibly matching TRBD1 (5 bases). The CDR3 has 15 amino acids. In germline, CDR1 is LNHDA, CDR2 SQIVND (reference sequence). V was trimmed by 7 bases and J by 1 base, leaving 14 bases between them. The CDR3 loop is CASIDRGVSNQPQHF. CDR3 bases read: TGTGCCAGTATCGACCGGGGGGTGAGCAATCAGCCC.

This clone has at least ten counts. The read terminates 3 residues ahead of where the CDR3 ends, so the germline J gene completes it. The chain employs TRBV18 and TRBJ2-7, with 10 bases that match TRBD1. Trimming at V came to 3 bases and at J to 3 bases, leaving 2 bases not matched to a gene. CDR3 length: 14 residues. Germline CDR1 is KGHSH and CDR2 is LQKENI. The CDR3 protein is CASSPGTGVYEQYF. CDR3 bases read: TGTGCCAGCTCACCCGGGACAGGGGTCTACGAG.

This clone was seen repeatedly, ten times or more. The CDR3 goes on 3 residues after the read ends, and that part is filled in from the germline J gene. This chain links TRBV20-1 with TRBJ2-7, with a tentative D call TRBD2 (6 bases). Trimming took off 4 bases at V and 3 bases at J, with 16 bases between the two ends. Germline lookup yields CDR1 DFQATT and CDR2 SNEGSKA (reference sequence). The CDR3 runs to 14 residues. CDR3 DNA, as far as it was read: TGCAGTGCTACGGGAGAAGGGGCCAACTACGAG. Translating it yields CSATGEGANYE. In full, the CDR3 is CSATGEGANYEQYF.

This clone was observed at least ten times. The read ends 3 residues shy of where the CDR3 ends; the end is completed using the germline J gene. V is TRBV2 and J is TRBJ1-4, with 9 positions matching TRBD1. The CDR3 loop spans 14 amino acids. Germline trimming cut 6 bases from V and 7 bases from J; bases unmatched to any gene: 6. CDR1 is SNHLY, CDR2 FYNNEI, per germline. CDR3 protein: CASRGTGPGEKLFF. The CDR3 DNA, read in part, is TGTGCCAGCAGAGGGACAGGGCCGGGTGAAAAA.

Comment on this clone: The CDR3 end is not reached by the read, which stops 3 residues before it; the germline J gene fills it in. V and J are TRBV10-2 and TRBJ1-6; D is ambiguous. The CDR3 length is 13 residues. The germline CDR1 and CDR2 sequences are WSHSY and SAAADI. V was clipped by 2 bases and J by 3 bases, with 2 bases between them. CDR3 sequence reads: CASSEHYNSPLHF. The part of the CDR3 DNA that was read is TGCGCCAGCAGTGAGCACTATAATTCACCC.

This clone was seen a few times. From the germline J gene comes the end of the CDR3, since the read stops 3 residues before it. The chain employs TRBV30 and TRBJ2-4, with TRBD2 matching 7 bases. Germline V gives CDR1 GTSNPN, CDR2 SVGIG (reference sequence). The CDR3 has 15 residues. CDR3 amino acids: CAWDNAGLLPGGQYF. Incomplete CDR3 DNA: TGTGCCTGGGATAATGCGGGGCTCTTGCCGGGAGGT.

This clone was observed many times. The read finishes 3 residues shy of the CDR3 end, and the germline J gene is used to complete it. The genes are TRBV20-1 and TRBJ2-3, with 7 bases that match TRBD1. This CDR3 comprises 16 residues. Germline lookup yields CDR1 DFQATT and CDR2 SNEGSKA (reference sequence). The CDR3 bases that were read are TGCAGTGCTAGACGACAGGGCTATTATAGCAATCAGCCG. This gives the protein CSARRQGYYSNQP. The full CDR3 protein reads CSARRQGYYSNQPQYF.

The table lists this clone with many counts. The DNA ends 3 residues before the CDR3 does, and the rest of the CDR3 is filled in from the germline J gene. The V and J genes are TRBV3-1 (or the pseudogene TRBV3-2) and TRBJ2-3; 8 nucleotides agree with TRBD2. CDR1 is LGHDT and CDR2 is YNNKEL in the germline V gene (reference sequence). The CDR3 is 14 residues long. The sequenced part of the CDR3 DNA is TGTGCCAGCAGTCACCGGGGGGGCGATCAGCCG. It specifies CASSHRGGDQP. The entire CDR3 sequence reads CASSHRGGDQPQYF.

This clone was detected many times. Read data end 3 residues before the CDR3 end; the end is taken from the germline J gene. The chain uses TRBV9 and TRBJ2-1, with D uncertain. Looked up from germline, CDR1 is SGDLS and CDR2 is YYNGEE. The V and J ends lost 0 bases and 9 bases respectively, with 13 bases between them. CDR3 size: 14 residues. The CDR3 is CASSVGPSLGEQFF. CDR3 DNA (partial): TGTGCCAGCAGCGTAGGCCCTAGTCTCGGTGAG. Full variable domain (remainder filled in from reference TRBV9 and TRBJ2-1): DSGVTQTPKHLITATGQRVTLRCSPRSGDLSVYWYQQSLDQGLQFLIQYYNGEERAKGNILERFSAQQFPDLHSELNLSSLELGDSALYFCASSVGPSLGEQFFGPGTRLTVL.

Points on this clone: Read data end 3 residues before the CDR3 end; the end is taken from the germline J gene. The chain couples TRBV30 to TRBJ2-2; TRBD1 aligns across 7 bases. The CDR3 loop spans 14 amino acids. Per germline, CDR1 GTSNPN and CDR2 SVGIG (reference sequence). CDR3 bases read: TGTGCCTGGCTGAGACAGGGACCAAATTCACCG. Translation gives CAWLRQGPNSP. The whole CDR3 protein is CAWLRQGPNSPLFF.

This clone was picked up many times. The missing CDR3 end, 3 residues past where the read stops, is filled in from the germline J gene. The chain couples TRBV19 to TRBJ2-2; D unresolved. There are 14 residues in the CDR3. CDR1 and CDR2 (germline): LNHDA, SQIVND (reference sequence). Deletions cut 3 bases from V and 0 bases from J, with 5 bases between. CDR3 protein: CASSMRANTGELFF. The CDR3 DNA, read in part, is TGTGCCAGTAGTATGCGCGCGAACACCGGGGAG.

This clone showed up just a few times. The CDR3 DNA, read in part, is TGCGCCAGCAGCTTGGTTGGGACAGCATACGAG. Translation gives CASSLVGTAYE. The complete CDR3 protein is CASSLVGTAYEQYF. The V and J genes are TRBV5-1 and TRBJ2-7, with 7 bases identical to TRBD1. The CDR3 end is not reached by the read, which stops 3 residues before it; the germline J gene fills it in. This CDR3 is 14 amino acids long. The trim removed 0 bases at V and 4 bases at J, leaving 4 bases unmatched. Germline CDR1 SGHRS, CDR2 YFSETQ. Combining the CDR3 with reference TRBV5-1 and TRBJ2-7 gives the whole variable domain KAGVTQTPRYLIKTRGQQVTLSCSPISGHRSVSWYQQTPGQGLQFLFEYFSETQRNKGNFPGRFSGRQFSNSRSEMNVSTLELGDSALYLCASSLVGTAYEQYFGPGTRLTVT.